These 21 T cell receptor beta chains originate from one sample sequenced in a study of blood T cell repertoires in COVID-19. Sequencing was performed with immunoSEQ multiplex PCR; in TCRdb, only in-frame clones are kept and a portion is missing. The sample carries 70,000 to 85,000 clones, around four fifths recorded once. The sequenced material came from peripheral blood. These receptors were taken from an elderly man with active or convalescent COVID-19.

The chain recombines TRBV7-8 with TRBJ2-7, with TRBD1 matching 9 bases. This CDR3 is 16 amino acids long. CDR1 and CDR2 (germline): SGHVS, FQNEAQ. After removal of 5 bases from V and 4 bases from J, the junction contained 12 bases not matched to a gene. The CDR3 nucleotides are TGTGCCAGCAGCGCGAACCGGGACAGGGTTACGTACGAGCAGTACTTC. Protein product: CASSANRDRVTYEQYF.

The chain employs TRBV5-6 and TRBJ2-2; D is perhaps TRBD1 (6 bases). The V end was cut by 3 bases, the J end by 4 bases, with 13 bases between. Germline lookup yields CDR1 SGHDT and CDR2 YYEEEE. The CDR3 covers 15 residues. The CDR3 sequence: CASSSQGTSTGELFF. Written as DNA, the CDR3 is TGTGCCAGCAGCTCCCAGGGGACCAGCACCGGGGAGCTGTTTTTT. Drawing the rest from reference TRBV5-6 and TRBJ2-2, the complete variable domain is DAGVTQSPTHLIKTRGQQVTLRCSPKSGHDTVSWYQQALGQGPQFIFQYYEEEERQRGNFPDRFSGHQFPNYSSELNVNALLLGDSALYLCASSSQGTSTGELFFGEGSRLTVL.

The CDR3 DNA follows: TGTGCCAGCAGTTTTGATCCCGGACAGGGGGGCCAAGAGACCCAGTACTTC. Translating it yields CASSFDPGQGGQETQYF. The chain has TRBV28 and TRBJ2-5; 10 positions match TRBD1. V shed 3 bases, J shed 1 base, and the junction held 8 bases outside the gene matches. The CDR3 covers 17 residues. Germline V lookup: CDR1 MDHEN, CDR2 SYDVKM.

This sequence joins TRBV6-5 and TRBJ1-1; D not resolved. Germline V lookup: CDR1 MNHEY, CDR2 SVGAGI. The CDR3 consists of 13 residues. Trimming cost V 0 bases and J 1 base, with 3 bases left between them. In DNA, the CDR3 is TGTGCCAGCAGTTACTCTCGGAACACTGAAGCTTTCTTT. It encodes CASSYSRNTEAFF.

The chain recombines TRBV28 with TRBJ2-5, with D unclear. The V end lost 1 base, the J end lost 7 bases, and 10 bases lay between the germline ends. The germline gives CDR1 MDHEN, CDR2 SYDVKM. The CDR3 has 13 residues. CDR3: CASSLSGLGTQYF. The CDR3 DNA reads TGTGCCAGCAGTTTATCCGGGTTAGGGACCCAGTACTTC. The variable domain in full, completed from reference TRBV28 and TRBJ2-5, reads DVKVTQSSRYLVKRTGEKVFLECVQDMDHENMFWYRQDPGLGLRLIYFSYDVKMKEKGDIPEGYSVSREKKERFSLILESASTNQTSMYLCASSLSGLGTQYFGPGTRLLVL.

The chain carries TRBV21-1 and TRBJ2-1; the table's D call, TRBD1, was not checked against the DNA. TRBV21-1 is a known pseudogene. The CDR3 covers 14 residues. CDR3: CASRGDRGQDEQFF. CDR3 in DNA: TGTGCCAGCAGGGGGGACAGGGGGCAAGATGAGCAGTTCTTC.

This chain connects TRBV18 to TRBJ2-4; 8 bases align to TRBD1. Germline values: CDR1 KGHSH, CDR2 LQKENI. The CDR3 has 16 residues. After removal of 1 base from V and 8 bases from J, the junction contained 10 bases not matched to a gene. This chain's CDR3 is CASSPQVQGALDIQYF. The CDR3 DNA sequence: TGTGCCAGCTCACCACAAGTGCAGGGGGCTTTGGACATTCAGTACTTC.

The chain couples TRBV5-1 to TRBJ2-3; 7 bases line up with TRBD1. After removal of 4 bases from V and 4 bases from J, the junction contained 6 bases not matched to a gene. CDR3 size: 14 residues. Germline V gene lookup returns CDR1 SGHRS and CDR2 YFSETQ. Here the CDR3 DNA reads TGCGCCAGCAGCCTGGGACAGTACGCAGATACGCAGTATTTT. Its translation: CASSLGQYADTQYF.

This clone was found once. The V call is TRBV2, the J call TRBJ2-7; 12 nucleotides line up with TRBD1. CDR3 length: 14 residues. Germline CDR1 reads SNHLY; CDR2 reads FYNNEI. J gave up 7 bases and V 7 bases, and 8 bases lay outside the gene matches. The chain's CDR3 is CASKRDRGPGEQYF. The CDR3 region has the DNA TGTGCCAGCAAAAGGGACAGGGGGCCGGGGGAGCAGTACTTC.

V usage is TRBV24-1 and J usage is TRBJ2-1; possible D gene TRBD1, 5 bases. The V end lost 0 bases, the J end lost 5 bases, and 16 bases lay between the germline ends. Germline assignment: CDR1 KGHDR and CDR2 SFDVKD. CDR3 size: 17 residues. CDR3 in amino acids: CATSDLRQGGAHNEQFF. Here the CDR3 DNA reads TGTGCCACCAGTGATTTGCGGCAGGGTGGTGCCCACAATGAGCAGTTCTTC.

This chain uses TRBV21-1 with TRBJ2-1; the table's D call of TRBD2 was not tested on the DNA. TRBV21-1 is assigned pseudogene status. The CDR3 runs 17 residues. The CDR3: CASSPQRRGTNYNEQFF. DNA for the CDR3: TGTGCCAGCAGCCCCCAGCGGCGGGGGACTAATTACAATGAGCAGTTCTTC.

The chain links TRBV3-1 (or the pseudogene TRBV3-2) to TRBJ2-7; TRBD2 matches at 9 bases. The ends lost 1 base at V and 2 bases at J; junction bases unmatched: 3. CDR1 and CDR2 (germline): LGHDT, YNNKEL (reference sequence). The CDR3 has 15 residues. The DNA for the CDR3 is TGTGCCAGCAGCCAAGGCGGGAGGGCAACCTACGAGCAGTACTTC. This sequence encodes CASSQGGRATYEQYF.

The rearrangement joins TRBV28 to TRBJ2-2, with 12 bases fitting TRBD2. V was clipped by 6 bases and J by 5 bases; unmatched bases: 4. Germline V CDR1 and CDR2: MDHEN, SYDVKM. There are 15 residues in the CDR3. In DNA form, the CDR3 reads TGTGCCAGCAGCGCAGGGACTAGCGGGACCGGGGAGCTGTTTTTT. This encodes CASSAGTSGTGELFF.

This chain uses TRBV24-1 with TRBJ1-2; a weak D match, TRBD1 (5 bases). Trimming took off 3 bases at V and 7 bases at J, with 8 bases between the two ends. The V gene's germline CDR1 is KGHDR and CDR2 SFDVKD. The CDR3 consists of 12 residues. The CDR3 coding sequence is TGTGCCACCAGTGATCGGACATCTGGCTACACCTTC. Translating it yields CATSDRTSGYTF.

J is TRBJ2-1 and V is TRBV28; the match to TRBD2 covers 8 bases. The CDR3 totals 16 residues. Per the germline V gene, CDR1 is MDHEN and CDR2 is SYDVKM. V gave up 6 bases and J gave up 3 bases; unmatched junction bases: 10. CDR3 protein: CASSSHIAGLYNEQFF. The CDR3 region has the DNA TGTGCCAGCAGCTCACATATAGCGGGGCTCTACAATGAGCAGTTCTTC.

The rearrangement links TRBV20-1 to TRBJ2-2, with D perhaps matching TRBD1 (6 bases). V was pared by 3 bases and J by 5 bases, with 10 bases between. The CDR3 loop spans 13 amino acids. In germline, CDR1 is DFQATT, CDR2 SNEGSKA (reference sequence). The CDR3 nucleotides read TGCAGTGCTAGTTGGACAGCAACCGGGGAGCTGTTTTTT. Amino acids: CSASWTATGELFF.

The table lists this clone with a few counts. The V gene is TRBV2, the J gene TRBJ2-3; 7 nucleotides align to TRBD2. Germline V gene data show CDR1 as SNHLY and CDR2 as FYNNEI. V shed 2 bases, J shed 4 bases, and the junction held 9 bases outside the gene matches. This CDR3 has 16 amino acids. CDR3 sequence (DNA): TGTGCCAGCAGTGAAATCGGCGGGAGCCTTTCAGATACGCAGTATTTT. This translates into CASSEIGGSLSDTQYF.

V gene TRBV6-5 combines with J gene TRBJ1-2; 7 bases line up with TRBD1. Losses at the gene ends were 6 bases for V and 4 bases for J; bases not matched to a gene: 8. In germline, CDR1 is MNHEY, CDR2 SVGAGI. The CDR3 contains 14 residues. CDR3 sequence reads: CASRQGKRGYGYTF. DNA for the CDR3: TGTGCCAGCAGACAGGGGAAGAGAGGCTATGGCTACACCTTC.

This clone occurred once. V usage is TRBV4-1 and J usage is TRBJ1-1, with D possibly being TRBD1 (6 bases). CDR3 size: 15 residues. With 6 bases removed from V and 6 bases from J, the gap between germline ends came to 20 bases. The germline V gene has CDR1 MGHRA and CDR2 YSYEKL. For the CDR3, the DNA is TGCGCCAGCAGAAGGGGGAGTCTGGGGGACGCTGAAGCTTTCTTT. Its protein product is CASRRGSLGDAEAFF.

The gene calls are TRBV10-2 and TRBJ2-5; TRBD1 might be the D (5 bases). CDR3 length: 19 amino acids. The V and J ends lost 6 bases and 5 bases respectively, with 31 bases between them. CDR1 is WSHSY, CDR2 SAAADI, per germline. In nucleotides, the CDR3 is TGCGCCAGCAGGGGGCAGACTGCCGCTCGCCCGTACTTGGGTGAGACCCAGTACTTC. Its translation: CASRGQTAARPYLGETQYF.

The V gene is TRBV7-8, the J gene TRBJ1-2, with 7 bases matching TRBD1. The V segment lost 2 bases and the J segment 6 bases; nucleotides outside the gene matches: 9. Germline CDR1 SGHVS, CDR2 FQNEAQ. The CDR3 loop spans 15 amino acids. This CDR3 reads CASSLRAQGNHGYTF. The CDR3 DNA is TGTGCCAGCAGCTTAAGGGCACAGGGGAATCATGGCTACACCTTC.